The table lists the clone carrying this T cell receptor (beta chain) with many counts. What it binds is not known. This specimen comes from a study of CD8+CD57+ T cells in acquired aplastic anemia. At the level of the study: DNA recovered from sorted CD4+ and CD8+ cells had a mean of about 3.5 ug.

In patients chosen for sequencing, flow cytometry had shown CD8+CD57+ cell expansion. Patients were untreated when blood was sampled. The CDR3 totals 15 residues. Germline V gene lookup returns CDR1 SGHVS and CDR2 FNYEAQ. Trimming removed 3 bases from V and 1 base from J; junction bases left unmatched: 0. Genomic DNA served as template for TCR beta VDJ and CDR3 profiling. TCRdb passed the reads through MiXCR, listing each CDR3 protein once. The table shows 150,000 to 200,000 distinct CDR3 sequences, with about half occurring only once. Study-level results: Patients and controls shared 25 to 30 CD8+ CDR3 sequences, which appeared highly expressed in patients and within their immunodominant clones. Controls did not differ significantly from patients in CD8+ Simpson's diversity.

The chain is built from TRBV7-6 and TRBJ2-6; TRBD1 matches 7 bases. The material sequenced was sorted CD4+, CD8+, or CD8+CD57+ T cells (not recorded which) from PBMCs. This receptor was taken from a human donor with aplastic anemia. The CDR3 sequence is CASSLGQSGANVLTF. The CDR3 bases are TGTGCCAGCAGCTTGGGACAGTCTGGGGCCAACGTCCTGACTTTC.